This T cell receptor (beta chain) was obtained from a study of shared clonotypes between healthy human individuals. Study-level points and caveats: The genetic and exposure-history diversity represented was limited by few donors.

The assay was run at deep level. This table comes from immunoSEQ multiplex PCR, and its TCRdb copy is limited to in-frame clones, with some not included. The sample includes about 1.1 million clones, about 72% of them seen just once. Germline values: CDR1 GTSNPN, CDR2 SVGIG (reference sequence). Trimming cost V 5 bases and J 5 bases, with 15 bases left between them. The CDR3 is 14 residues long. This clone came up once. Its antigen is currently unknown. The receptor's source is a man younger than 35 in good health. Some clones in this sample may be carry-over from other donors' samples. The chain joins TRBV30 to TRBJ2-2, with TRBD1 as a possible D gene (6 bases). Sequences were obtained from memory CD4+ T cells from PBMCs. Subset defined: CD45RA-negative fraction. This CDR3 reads CAWDTGLSTGELFF. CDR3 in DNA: TGTGCCTGGGACACAGGGCTCTCGACCGGGGAGCTGTTTTTT. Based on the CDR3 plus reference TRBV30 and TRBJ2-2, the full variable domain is SQTIHQWPATLVQPVGSPLSLECTVEGTSNPNLYWYRQAAGRGLQLLFYSVGIGQISSEVPQNLSASRPQDRQFILSSKKLLLSDSGFYLCAWDTGLSTGELFFGEGSRLTVL.